This is a list of T cell receptor beta chains from one sample in a study of cytomegalovirus exposure and HLA in healthy donors. Profiling relied on immunoSEQ multiplex PCR, and the TCRdb table lists in-frame clones only, not all of them. Of about 92,000 clones listed, roughly 80% were seen once; the top ten hold approximately 1.1%. Sequencing was carried out using PBMCs. Receptors were obtained from a girl aged 2 to 10 in good health and CMV-seropositive. The CDR3 runs from the conserved cysteine through the conserved F or W. A D gene is named only where the DNA matches it firmly. Clone size, where shown, is once, few, many, or a class for clones that have expanded.

d_call clone_size j_call v_call cdr3_aa cdr3_nt
TRBD2 - TRBJ2-1 TRBV4-2 CASSQAGRGTSGGYNEQFF TGTGCCAGCAGCCAAGCGGGCAGGGGGACTAGCGGGGGTTACAATGAGCAGTTCTTC
TRBD2 few TRBJ2-1 TRBV6-1 CASSGLAGVGNEQFF TGTGCCAGCAGTGGGCTAGCGGGAGTGGGCAATGAGCAGTTCTTC
- - TRBJ1-3 TRBV6-5 CASSYGGGGRDTIYF TGTGCCAGCAGTTACGGGGGCGGGGGTCGAGACACCATATATTTT
- - TRBJ2-7 TRBV20-1 CSAQRSEQYF TGCAGTGCTCAGAGGAGCGAGCAGTACTTC
- - TRBJ2-5 TRBV6-1 CASSEGLTPTQYF TGTGCCAGCAGCGAAGGACTTACGCCGACCCAGTACTTC
- - TRBJ2-7 TRBV6-5 CASRKTEFEQYF TGTGCCAGCAGAAAGACGGAGTTTGAGCAGTACTTC
TRBD2 - TRBJ2-1 TRBV27 CASSLTSGPNEQFF TGTGCCAGCAGTTTGACTAGCGGCCCGAATGAGCAGTTCTTC
TRBD1 - TRBJ2-7 TRBV6-1 CASSERDSYEQYF TGTGCCAGCAGTGAACGGGACAGCTACGAGCAGTACTTC
- - TRBJ2-7 TRBV6-6 CASRQGGGYEQYF TGTGCCAGCAGACAGGGCGGCGGCTACGAGCAGTACTTC
- - TRBJ2-7 TRBV25-1 CASSESSGGYEQYF TGTGCCAGCAGTGAATCGTCCGGAGGCTACGAGCAGTACTTC
- few TRBJ1-2 TRBV29-1 CSHKQIPYGYTF TGCAGCCACAAACAGATCCCCTATGGCTACACCTTC
- - TRBJ1-1 TRBV10-3 CAIRERTGDTEAFF TGTGCCATCCGTGAACGTACAGGCGACACTGAAGCTTTCTTT
TRBD2 - TRBJ2-5 TRBV2 CASKLRASGSLQTQYF TGTGCCAGCAAGCTCCGGGCTAGCGGGAGTTTGCAGACCCAGTACTTC
TRBD1 - TRBJ2-5 TRBV5-4 CASSLNPGTGVRETQYF TGTGCCAGCAGCTTAAACCCCGGGACAGGGGTAAGGGAGACCCAGTACTTC
- - TRBJ1-1 TRBV5-1 CASSLDPTGNTEAFF TGCGCCAGCAGCTTGGACCCCACAGGGAACACTGAAGCTTTCTTT
- - TRBJ2-7 TRBV2 CASSEQGSYEQYF TGTGCCAGCAGTGAACAGGGATCCTACGAGCAGTACTTC
- - TRBJ1-2 TRBV18 CASSPPDSVNYGYTF TGTGCCAGCTCACCACCAGACAGCGTTAACTATGGCTACACCTTC
- - TRBJ2-7 TRBV5-1 CASSIESSYEQYF TGCGCCAGCAGTATTGAGAGCTCCTACGAGCAGTACTTC